This TCR beta chain appears in the sequencing data of a study of blood T cell repertoires in COVID-19. Study-level information: Sample material is recorded as cDNA or gDNA derived from T cells, B-cell-depleted T cells, or PBMCs.

Seattle's cohort entered during active infection and was followed longitudinally. Under the authors' procedure: Amplification of reference gene primers provided the estimated nucleated cell counts. The assay was immunoSEQ multiplex PCR, and TCRdb's table has in-frame clones only and misses some. V, J and clone size derive from that table, while D and trimming were established from the DNA sequence. The table lists roughly 170,000 clones, roughly 84% of them singletons, with under 6% in the top ten. V lost 3 bases to trimming and J lost 4 bases, with 10 bases between them. CDR1 is MGHRA, CDR2 YSYEKL, per germline. The CDR3 sequence is 13 residues long.

This receptor was obtained from a woman aged 45-65 years with COVID-19, enrolled during active disease. V and J are TRBV4-1 and TRBJ2-7; a possible D gene is TRBD1 (6 bases). Source material: peripheral blood. The CDR3 loop reads CASSQGTLYEQYF. The CDR3 DNA reads TGCGCCAGCAGCCAGGGGACATTGTACGAGCAGTACTTC.